This TCR beta chain is from a study of cytomegalovirus exposure and HLA in healthy donors. It was with 60 Vbeta and 13 Jbeta primers that the PCR ran. Sequencing used immunoSEQ multiplex PCR; TCRdb keeps in-frame clones, though not all of them. This table holds tens of thousands of clones, roughly 80% found once. The receptor comes from a man aged 60 to 69 in good health and CMV-seropositive. The sample comprised PBMCs.

CDR3 sequence (DNA): TGTGCCATCAGCCCTAGCGGGGGGAACACCGGGGAGCTGTTTTTT. This encodes CAISPSGGNTGELFF. The J gene is TRBJ2-2, the V gene TRBV10-3; the match to TRBD2 covers 10 bases. The CDR3 has 15 amino acids. V was clipped by 6 bases and J by 1 base; unmatched bases: 2. Germline lookup yields CDR1 ENHRY and CDR2 SYGVKD.